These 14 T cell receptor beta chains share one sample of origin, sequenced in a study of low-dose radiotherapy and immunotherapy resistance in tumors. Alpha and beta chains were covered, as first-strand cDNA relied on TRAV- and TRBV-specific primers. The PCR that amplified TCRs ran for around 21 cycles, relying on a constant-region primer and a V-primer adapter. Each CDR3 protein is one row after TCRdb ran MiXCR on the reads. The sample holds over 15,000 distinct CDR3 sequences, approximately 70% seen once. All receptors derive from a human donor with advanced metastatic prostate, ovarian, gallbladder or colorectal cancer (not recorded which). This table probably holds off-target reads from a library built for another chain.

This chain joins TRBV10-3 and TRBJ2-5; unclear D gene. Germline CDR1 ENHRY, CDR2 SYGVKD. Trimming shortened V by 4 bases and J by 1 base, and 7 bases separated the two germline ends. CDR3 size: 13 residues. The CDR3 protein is CAISAAVQETQYF. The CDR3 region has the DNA TGTGCCATCAGTGCGGCGGTCCAAGAGACCCAGTACTTC.

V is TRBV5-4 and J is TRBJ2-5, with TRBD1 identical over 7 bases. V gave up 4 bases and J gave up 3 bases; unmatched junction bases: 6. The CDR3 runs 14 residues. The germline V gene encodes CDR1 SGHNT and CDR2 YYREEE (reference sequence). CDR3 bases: TGTGCCAGCAGCAACGCCGGGACAGAAGAGACCCAGTACTTC. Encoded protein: CASSNAGTEETQYF.

The CDR3 bases are TGCACCATTGTGAAGGGGGCGGGTACCGGGGAGCTGTTTTTT. This translates into CTIVKGAGTGELFF. This sequence joins TRBV29-1 and TRBJ2-2; 7 bases align to TRBD1. Germline CDR1 and CDR2: SQVTM and ANQGSEA. This CDR3 has 14 amino acids.

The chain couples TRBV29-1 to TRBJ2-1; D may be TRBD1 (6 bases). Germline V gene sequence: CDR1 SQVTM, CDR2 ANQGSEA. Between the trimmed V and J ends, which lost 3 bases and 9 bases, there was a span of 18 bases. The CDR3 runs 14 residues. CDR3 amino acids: CSVDRGSRGGEQFF. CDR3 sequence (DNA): TGCAGCGTTGATCGGGGTAGCAGGGGCGGTGAGCAGTTCTTC.

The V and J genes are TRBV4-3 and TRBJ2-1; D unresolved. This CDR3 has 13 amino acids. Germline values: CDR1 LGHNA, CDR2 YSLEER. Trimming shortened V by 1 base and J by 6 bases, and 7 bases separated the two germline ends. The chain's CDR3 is CASSQAPANEQFF. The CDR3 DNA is TGCGCCAGCAGCCAAGCCCCAGCCAATGAGCAGTTCTTC.

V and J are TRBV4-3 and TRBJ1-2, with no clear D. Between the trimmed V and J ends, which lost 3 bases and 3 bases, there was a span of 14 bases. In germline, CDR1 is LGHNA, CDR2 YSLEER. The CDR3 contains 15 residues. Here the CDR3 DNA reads TGCGCCAGCAGCCACCCCGCGGCAGGCGACTATGGCTACACCTTC. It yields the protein CASSHPAAGDYGYTF.

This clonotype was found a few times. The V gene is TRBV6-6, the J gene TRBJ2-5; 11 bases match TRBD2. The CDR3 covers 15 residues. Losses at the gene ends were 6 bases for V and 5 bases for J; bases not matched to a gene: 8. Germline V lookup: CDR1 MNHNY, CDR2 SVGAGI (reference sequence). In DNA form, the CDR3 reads TGTGCCAGCAGGGTTACTAGCGGGGGTAGGGAGACCCAGTACTTC. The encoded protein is CASRVTSGGRETQYF.

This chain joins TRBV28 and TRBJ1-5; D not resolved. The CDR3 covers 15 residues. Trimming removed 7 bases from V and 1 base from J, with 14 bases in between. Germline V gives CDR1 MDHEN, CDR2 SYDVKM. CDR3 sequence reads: CASTLGLVSNQPQHF. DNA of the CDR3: TGTGCCAGCACGCTGGGCCTGGTGAGCAATCAGCCCCAGCATTTT. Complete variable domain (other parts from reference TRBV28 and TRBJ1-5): DVKVTQSSRYLVKRTGEKVFLECVQDMDHENMFWYRQDPGLGLRLIYFSYDVKMKEKGDIPEGYSVSREKKERFSLILESASTNQTSMYLCASTLGLVSNQPQHFGDGTRLSIL.

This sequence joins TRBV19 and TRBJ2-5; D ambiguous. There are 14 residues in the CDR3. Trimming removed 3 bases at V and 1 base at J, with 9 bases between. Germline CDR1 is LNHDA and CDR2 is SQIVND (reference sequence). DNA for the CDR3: TGTGCCAGTAGTATTGACGACACCCAAGAGACCCAGTACTTC. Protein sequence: CASSIDDTQETQYF.

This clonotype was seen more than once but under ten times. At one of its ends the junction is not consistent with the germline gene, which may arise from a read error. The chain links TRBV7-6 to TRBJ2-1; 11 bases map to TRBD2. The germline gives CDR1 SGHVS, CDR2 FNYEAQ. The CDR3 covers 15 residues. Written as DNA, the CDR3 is TGTGCTAGCAGCGAGGGACTAGCGGCCTACAATGAGCAGTTCTTC. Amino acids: CASSEGLAAYNEQFF.

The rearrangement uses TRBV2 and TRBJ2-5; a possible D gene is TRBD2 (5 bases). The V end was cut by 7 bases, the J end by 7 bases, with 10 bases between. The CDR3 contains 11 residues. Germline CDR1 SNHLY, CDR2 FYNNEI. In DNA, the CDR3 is TGTGCCAGCAATCTGGGGAGGACCCAGTACTTC. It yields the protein CASNLGRTQYF.

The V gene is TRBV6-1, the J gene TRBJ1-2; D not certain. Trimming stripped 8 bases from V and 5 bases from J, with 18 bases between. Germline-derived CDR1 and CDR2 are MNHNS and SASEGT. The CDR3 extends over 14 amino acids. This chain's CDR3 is CASEPGQTRYGYTF. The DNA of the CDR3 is TGTGCCAGCGAGCCGGGCCAGACACGTTATGGCTACACCTTC.

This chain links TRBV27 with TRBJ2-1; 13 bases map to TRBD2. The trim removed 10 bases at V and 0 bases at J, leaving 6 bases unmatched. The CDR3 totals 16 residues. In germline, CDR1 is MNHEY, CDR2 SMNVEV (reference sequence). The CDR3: CATAGTSGISYNEQFF. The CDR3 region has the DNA TGTGCCACCGCCGGGACTAGCGGGATCTCCTACAATGAGCAGTTCTTC.

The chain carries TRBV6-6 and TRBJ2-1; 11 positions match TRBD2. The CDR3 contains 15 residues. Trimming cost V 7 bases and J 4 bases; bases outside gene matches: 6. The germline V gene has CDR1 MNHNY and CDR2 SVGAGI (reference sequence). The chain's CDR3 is CASTDSGGAYNEQFF. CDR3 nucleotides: TGTGCCAGCACTGATAGCGGGGGGGCGTACAATGAGCAGTTCTTC.